The present TCR beta chain was sequenced within a study of blood T cell repertoires in COVID-19. Overall study: Samples representing acute and convalescent COVID-19 were sourced from the United States, Italy and Spain. T cells, B-cell-depleted T cells, or PBMCs supplied cDNA or gDNA.

The V gene end was trimmed by 5 bases and the J gene end by 6 bases; junction bases not matched to a gene: 11. The CDR3 sequence is 16 residues long. Germline V gene lookup returns CDR1 SNHLY and CDR2 FYNNEI. Per the authors' pipeline: The authors estimated nucleated cell counts from reference gene primer amplification. Profiled with immunoSEQ multiplex PCR; TCRdb holds only in-frame clones, not every one. The V and J calls and clone size come from that table; D and trimming were worked out from the DNA. The profile shows some 180,000 clones, 85% to 90% of them singletons. This sequence joins TRBV2 and TRBJ2-7, with 12 bases lining up with TRBD2. Sequencing used peripheral blood. The TCR sequence derives from a man in his forties with active or convalescent COVID-19. The DNA for the CDR3 is TGTGCCAGCAGTCTACTAGCGGGAGGTTCTCCGACCGAGCAGTACTTC. Encoded protein: CASSLLAGGSPTEQYF. Using reference TRBV2 and TRBJ2-7 for the parts outside the CDR3, the full variable domain is EPEVTQTPSHQVTQMGQEVILRCVPISNHLYFYWYRQILGQKVEFLVSFYNNEISEKSEIFDDQFSVERPDGSNFTLKIRSTKLEDSAMYFCASSLLAGGSPTEQYFGPGTRLTVT.